The rows below give T cell receptor beta chains drawn from one sample of a study of T cell repertoires in cytomegalovirus infection. TCRdb re-called the reads with MiXCR, one entry per CDR3 protein. The sample shows more than 650,000 distinct CDR3 sequences, 35% of them seen only once. The specimen was PBMCs. The receptors were sampled from a human donor in good health (CMV status not recorded). Some clones in this sample may be carry-over from other donors' samples. The CDR3 runs from the conserved cysteine through the conserved F or W. The D gene is left open where the match is weak. Only some rows state a clone size, as once, few, many or a class for expanded clones.

d_gene | j_gene | v_gene | abundance | CDR3aa | CDR3nt
. | TRBJ2-1 | TRBV10-2 | few | CASGPNEQFF | TGCGCCAGCGGTCCCAATGAGCAGTTCTTC
. | TRBJ2-6 | TRBV28 | . | CASSSRWDSGANVLTF | TGTGCCAGCAGTTCCCGCTGGGACTCTGGGGCCAACGTCCTGACTTTC
TRBD1 | TRBJ1-6 | TRBV28 | . | CASMNEGQGGSPLHF | TGTGCCAGCATGAATGAGGGACAGGGGGGATCACCCCTCCACTTT
. | TRBJ2-5 | TRBV10-3 | . | CAISARGNQETQYF | TGTGCCATCAGTGCTCGGGGAAATCAAGAGACCCAGTACTTC
. | TRBJ1-1 | TRBV7-2 | many | CASSLVGRANTEAFF | TGTGCCAGCAGCTTAGTGGGCAGGGCGAACACTGAAGCTTTCTTT
TRBD1 | TRBJ1-5 | TRBV19 | once | CASNTGGWQPQHF | TGTGCCAGTAACACAGGGGGGTGGCAGCCCCAGCATTTT
TRBD2 | TRBJ2-3 | TRBV6-6 | . | CASSYGREAADTQYF | TGTGCCAGCAGTTACGGGCGGGAGGCAGCAGATACGCAGTATTTT
. | TRBJ1-5 | TRBV28 | many | CASSVDGRRAHQPQHF | TGTGCCAGCAGTGTAGACGGTCGGCGGGCTCATCAGCCCCAGCATTTT
. | TRBJ2-7 | TRBV14 | . | CASSSMGGISSYEQYF | TGTGCCAGCAGCTCCATGGGCGGGATTAGCTCCTACGAGCAGTACTTC
. | TRBJ1-2 | TRBV10-3 | few | CAISHAGTENYGYTF | TGTGCCATCAGCCACGCTGGTACGGAGAACTATGGCTACACCTTC
TRBD1 | TRBJ1-6 | TRBV6-5 | . | CASRDRDRGLTLHF | TGTGCCAGCAGAGACCGGGACAGGGGGCTCACCCTCCACTTT
TRBD2 | TRBJ2-5 | TRBV7-8 | few | CASSPGTSGQGRETQYF | TGTGCCAGCAGCCCCGGGACTAGCGGGCAGGGGCGAGAGACCCAGTACTTC
. | TRBJ1-6 | TRBV20-1 | . | CSAREQEISYNSPLHF | TGCAGTGCTAGAGAACAGGAGATCTCCTATAATTCACCCCTCCACTTT
. | TRBJ2-7 | TRBV28 | . | CATYPDTFPYEQYF | TGTGCCACCTACCCTGACACCTTTCCCTACGAGCAGTACTTC
TRBD2 | TRBJ2-2 | TRBV7-2 | many | CASSPRRGTSIGTGELFF | TGTGCCAGCAGCCCGCGACGCGGGACTAGCATTGGCACCGGGGAGCTGTTTTTT
TRBD2 | TRBJ2-2 | TRBV11-1 | many | CASSLGTSPTGELFF | TGTGCCAGCAGCTTAGGGACTAGCCCCACCGGGGAGCTGTTTTTT
. | TRBJ2-3 | TRBV29-1 | . | CSVETGLQYF | TGCAGCGTTGAGACAGGCCTGCAGTATTTT
TRBD2 | TRBJ2-3 | TRBV19 | many | CASSTRGRAWTDTQYF | TGTGCCAGTAGTACTCGCGGGAGGGCCTGGACAGATACGCAGTATTTT
. | TRBJ1-5 | TRBV4-1 | few | CASSQDHAPGNQPQHF | TGCGCCAGCAGCCAAGATCACGCCCCGGGGAATCAGCCCCAGCATTTT
TRBD2 | TRBJ2-1 | TRBV28 | . | CAGQGTSGVNEQFF | TGTGCCGGTCAGGGGACTAGCGGGGTCAATGAGCAGTTCTTC
TRBD1 | TRBJ2-5 | TRBV7-6 | many | CASSPYGSAGGGQETQYF | TGTGCCAGCAGCCCTTATGGCTCTGCAGGGGGTGGCCAAGAGACCCAGTACTTC
. | TRBJ2-7 | TRBV4-1 | few | CASSQDQAGPYEQYF | TGCGCCAGCAGCCAAGATCAGGCAGGACCCTACGAGCAGTACTTC
. | TRBJ2-2 | TRBV7-9 | many | CASSLLRSGPGELFF | TGTGCCAGCAGCCTACTCCGCTCCGGACCCGGGGAGCTGTTTTTT
TRBD1 | TRBJ1-1 | TRBV28 | . | CASSSATGGYTEAFF | TGTGCCAGCAGTTCGGCTACAGGGGGGTACACTGAAGCTTTCTTT
. | TRBJ2-5 | TRBV5-3 | . | CASSLGPVGETQYF | TGTGCCAGCAGCTTGGGTCCAGTCGGCGAGACCCAGTACTTC